Here is one TCR beta chain with its context. What antigen it recognizes has not been identified. Qualities for individual bases were not recorded, and no much larger clone is one base off. Libraries were constructed by the immunoSEQ multiplex PCR assay. A mixture of 60 forward primers for TCR Vbeta segments and 13 reverse primers for TCR Jbeta segments was used in the multiplex PCR. Amplification of the CDR3 region of rearranged TCR beta genes was performed with a multiplex PCR assay on genomic DNA. Amplified TCR beta libraries were sequenced as 87-base-pair reads on the Illumina HiSeq System. As for the authors' bioinformatics: Across the 670 or so repertoires, a later analysis counted tens of millions of unique TCR beta chains, around 11 million of which were shared by at least two donors. To remove PCR and sequencing errors, raw reads were error-corrected and collapsed into unique sequences using a nearest-neighbor algorithm that merged closely related sequences. To assign V, D and J gene segments, CDR3 sequences were aligned to IMGT reference sequences. For a sequence to be retained, at least a six-nucleotide match to both a V gene segment and a J gene segment was required. Rearrangements were classified as productive when the CDR3 lacked stop codons and remained in frame with V and J, and all other rearrangements were classified as non-productive. Following IMGT convention, CDR3 was defined as the stretch from the second conserved V-encoded cysteine up to the conserved J-encoded phenylalanine. In an earlier analysis of around 540 of the donors, sequences lacking an unambiguous match to a single V gene segment were excluded. In an earlier analysis of more than 500 of the donors, a V segment was called functional when productive rearrangements were above 56.7%, and segregating when the standard deviation between donors exceeded 5%. A statistical classification framework was built to diagnose cytomegalovirus status from the catalog of TCR beta chain sequences. In a later analysis, V and J genes were assigned by comparing TCR nucleotide sequences against IMGT/GENE-DB human TR gene sequences. A later analysis assigned CDR3 sequences and most-parsimonious VDJ recombination scenarios with the TCRdist pipeline. A later analysis defined each TCR beta chain by its CDR3 amino acid sequence plus V-gene family, and excluded reads lacking a unique V-gene family. In a later analysis, approximately 590 highly shared, low-generation-probability nucleotide sequences were removed to address suspected cross-contamination and a sequencing artifact. In a later analysis, a clonal expansion index for each public chain was calculated from normalized within-repertoire ranks of inferred template counts. A later analysis computed generation probabilities with a VDJ recombination model fitted to out-of-frame rearrangements, and checked the results against IGoR. A later analysis scored TCR-TCR, TCR-HLA and TCR-CMV co-occurrence with hypergeometric tests, applying a repertoire-size bias correction to TCR pairs. False discovery rates were estimated in a later analysis by permuting HLA or CMV assignments 20 times. A later analysis grouped co-occurring TCRs with DBSCAN, adding TCRdist sequence similarity when clustering within HLA-allele-positive subsets. For co-occurrence clustering, repertoires with fewer than 30,000 or more than 120,000 public chains were excluded, along with four to six repertoires with anomalous nucleotide sharing. Sourced from immuneACCESS, this table was stored by TCRdb with only in-frame sequences that have V and J called. A share of the clones is absent; for the studies checked, an unresolved V gene accounts for under half, and the remainder has no known explanation. Clone size and V and J calls were adopted from that table, with D and trimming inferred from the DNA. The table for this sample lists around 94,000 clones; 78% of them were counted only once. Under 5.5% of the sample is in the top ten clones.

The data stem from a study of cytomegalovirus exposure and HLA in healthy donors (dated by TCRdb to between 2016 and 2019). About the full investigation: An earlier analysis of around 600 of the donors reported 250 to 300 Gb of sequence data and 117 million unique TCR beta sequences from around 200 million T cells. An early release covering 550 to 700 HLA-typed donors comprised roughly 300 gigabases of sequencing data and roughly 86 million unique TCR sequences. On average, 235,054 unique TCR beta nucleotide sequences were sequenced per donor among about 400 genotyped donors of the cohort, with approximately 18% of those sequences being non-productive. Donor age, sex, ethnicity and CMV serostatus were compiled alongside the repertoire data. Of the approximately 370 genotyped donors, over 80% were placed in the genetic ancestry cluster associated with self-reported Caucasian donors. Both class I and class II loci were covered by HLA typing, at four-digit resolution. Every discovery cohort repertoire had been produced on one sequencing platform. High-throughput TCR immunosequencing, statistical association of individual TCRs with disease status, and machine learning were combined to predict cytomegalovirus infection status. The study used immunosequencing to profile the T cell repertoires of approximately 640 subjects and linked those repertoires to cytomegalovirus serostatus. To decide whether each TCR beta V gene segment behaved as functional or pseudogenic, an earlier analysis of 587 of the donors relied on high-throughput TCR beta sequencing. A later analysis re-analyzed previously published TCR beta repertoires from hundreds of donors and added high-resolution HLA genotyping to study TCR occurrence patterns. A separate validation cohort of approximately 130 different subjects was used in addition to the roughly 720-subject first cohort. Four or five DR-DQ haplotypes were treated as single units for association and clustering because of strong linkage in the cohort. A later genetic analysis took genome-wide SNP genotypes for about three fifths of the 666 donors and used that subset as a discovery cohort. The study aimed to test whether cataloging public T cell receptors could reveal signatures of past pathogen exposure. The later analysis used no new phenotypic data to find candidate immune exposures, relying instead on TCR beta sequences and their occurrence across donors. The number of typed donors differed by locus: 629-630 for A, B, C, DRB1 and DQB1; 500 to 550 for DQA1; 606 for DPA1; and 400 to 480 for DPB1.

The cohort comprised more than 550 healthy bone marrow donors. Cohort members were all nominally healthy when sampled, although unrecorded immune exposures were likely present. The donor tested CMV seropositive and was one of the 289 seropositive cohort members. A peripheral blood sample was collected from each donor, and TCR beta sequencing was performed on peripheral blood mononuclear cells. Genomic DNA extraction from the blood cell samples was performed with the Qiagen DNeasy Blood Extraction Kit. Here is what the overall study found, with its caveats: The presence/absence analyses assumed that sequencing depth was roughly uniform across donors, and that assumption may not be true. The authors suggested that the approach could potentially be generalized to other disease states and immunological phenotypes. Because counts were too low, some 17 rarely observed V segments, including chromosome 9 orphons, were excluded from the earlier analysis of 587 of the donors. For the cohort, immune exposure information was limited to CMV serostatus. HLA typing was unavailable for some donors at each locus, so association tests used only the typed subset. Three of the identified cytomegalovirus-associated TCR beta chains were confirmed in vitro to be specific for cytomegalovirus antigens. When HLA alleles, especially DR and DQ, strongly co-occurred, attributing TCR associations to individual alleles was difficult. In a later analysis, HLA-associated TCR beta chains were found to be more clonally expanded and to have lower generation probabilities than equally common non-associated chains. Cytomegalovirus status was reported to be diagnosed by the classifier with high specificity and sensitivity in both the original and validation cohorts. In a later genetic analysis, a missense DCLRE1C variant was associated with V-gene and J-gene trimming of TCR beta chains, and the association was replicated in an independent cohort. At a false discovery rate of 0.05, a later analysis linked 16,951 TCR beta sequences to specific HLA alleles. In a later analysis, several top co-occurrence clusters were reported to appear linked to parvovirus B19, influenza, CMV and Epstein-Barr virus. In the study, some 160 TCR beta chains were listed as associated with cytomegalovirus. An earlier analysis of several hundred of the donors showed that most TCR beta V segments appeared in productive rearrangements either about 87% or about 30% of the time, which broadly matched IMGT annotations. In a later analysis, TCR association rates were found to vary across HLA loci, with the most associated TCRs seen for DRB1 alleles and the fewest for HLA-C alleles. This cohort had only TCR beta chains sequenced, and the lack of alpha or paired-chain data limited which features could be detected. Most TCR sequences were seen in very few donors, while some public TCRs were found in many individuals. Linkage disequilibrium might explain the correlated functional status among segregating V segments, but an unknown experimental factor could not be ruled out. A later analysis found that most CMV-associated TCR beta chains appeared HLA-restricted, with HLA associations seemingly driven largely by CMV exposure. A further reported finding was that TCR beta sequences accurately predicted the HLA-A and HLA-B alleles for most subjects in the first cohort. A later genetic analysis reported fewer N-insertions in productive TCRs among donors in an Asian-associated ancestry cluster than the roughly 700-donor mean. A cluster of highly shared sequence variants was judged likely to be a technical artifact of the sequencing pipeline.

This clonotype was sampled from a woman aged 35 to 49 in good health and CMV-seropositive. Sequencing was done on a sample of PBMCs.

The DNA reads as follows: TGTGCCAGCAGTTACTCCACAGGGGGGGACACCGGGGAGCTGTTTTTT. Translated, it gives CASSYSTGGDTGELFF. This chain joins TRBV6-5 to TRBJ2-2; TRBD1 is perhaps the D gene, given 8 matching bases. Looking up the germline V gene yields CDR1 MNHEY and CDR2 SVGAGI. The CDR3 starts with the cysteine, ends with the phenylalanine, and has 16 residues. Only the CDR3 portion is preserved as DNA: 48 bases, with reading frame beginning at the first base. V is cut by 0 bases and J by 3 bases, and the space between the germline ends is 11 bases.